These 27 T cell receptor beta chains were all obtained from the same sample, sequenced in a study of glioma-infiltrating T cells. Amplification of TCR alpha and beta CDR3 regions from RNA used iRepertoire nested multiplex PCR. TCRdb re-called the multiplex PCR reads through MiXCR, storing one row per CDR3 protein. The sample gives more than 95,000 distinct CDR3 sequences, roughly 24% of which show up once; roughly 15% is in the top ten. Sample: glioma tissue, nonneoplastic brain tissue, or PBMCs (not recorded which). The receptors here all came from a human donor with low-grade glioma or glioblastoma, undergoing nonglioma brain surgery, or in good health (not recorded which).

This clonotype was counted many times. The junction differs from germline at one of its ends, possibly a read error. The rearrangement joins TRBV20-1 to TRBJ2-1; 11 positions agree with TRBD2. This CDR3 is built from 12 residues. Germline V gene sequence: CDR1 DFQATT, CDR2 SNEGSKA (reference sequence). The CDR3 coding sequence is TGTTCCGGGACTAGCGGTGATCAAGGGCAGTTCTTC. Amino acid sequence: CSGTSGDQGQFF.

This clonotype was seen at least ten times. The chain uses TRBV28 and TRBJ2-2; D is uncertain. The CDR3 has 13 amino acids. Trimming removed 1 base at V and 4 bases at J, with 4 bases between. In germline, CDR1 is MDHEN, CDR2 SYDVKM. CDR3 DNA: TGTGCCAGCAGTTTATCAGTCACCGGGGAGCTGTTTTTT. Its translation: CASSLSVTGELFF.

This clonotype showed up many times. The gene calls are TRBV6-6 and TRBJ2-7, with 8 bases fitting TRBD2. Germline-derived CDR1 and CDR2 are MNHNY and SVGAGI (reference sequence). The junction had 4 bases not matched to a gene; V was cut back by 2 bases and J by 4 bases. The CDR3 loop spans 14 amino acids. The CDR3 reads CASSYHGLAYEQYF. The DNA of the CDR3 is TGTGCCAGCAGTTACCACGGACTAGCTTACGAGCAGTACTTC.

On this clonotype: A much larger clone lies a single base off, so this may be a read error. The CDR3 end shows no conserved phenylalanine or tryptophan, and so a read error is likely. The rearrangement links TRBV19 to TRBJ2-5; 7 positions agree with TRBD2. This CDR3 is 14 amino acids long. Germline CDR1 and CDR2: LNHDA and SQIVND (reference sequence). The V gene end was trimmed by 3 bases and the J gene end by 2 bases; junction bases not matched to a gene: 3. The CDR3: CASSMSGNQETQYI. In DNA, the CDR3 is TGTGCCAGTAGTATGAGCGGGAATCAAGAGACCCAGTACATC.

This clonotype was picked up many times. The CDR3 region is CASSLNPGANQPQHF. CDR3 nucleotides: TGCGCCAGCAGCTTGAACCCGGGAGCAAATCAGCCCCAGCATTTT. This sequence joins TRBV4-3 and TRBJ1-5; no firm D call. CDR3 length equals 15 residues. V gave up 5 bases and J gave up 4 bases, with 15 bases separating them. Germline V lookup: CDR1 LGHNA, CDR2 YSLEER.

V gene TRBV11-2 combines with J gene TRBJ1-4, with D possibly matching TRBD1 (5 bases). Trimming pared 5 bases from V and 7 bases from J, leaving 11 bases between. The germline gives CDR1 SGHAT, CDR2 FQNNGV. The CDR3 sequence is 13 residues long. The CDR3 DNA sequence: TGTGCCAGCAGCCCCGCGGGACTTGAAAAACTGTTTTTT. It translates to CASSPAGLEKLFF.

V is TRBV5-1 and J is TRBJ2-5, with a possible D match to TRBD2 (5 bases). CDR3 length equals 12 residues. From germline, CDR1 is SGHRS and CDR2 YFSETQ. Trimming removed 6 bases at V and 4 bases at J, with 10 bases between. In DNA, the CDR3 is TGCGCCAGCAACGGGGTGGTAGAGACCCAGTACTTC. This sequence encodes CASNGVVETQYF.

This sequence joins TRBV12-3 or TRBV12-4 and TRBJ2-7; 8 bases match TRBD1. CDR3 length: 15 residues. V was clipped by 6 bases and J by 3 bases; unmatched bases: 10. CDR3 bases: TGTGCCAGCAGCCCCCAGGGGGCAGGAATCTACGAGCAGTACTTC. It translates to CASSPQGAGIYEQYF.

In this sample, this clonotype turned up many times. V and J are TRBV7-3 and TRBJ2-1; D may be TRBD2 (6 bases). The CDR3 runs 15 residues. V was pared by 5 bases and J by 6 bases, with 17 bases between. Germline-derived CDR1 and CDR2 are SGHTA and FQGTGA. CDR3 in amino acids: CASSPGLSPSNEQFF. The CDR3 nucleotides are TGTGCCAGCAGCCCGGGACTCAGCCCGTCCAATGAGCAGTTCTTC.

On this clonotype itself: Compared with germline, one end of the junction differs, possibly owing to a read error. CDR3 residues: CARSFRPPGRRAAFF. The CDR3 coding sequence is TGTGCCCGCAGTTTCCGCCCCCCCGGACGCCGGGCAGCTTTCTTT. The genes are TRBV6-2 or TRBV6-3 and TRBJ1-1, with D unresolved. The CDR3 runs 15 residues. From germline, CDR1 is MNHEY and CDR2 SVGEGT.

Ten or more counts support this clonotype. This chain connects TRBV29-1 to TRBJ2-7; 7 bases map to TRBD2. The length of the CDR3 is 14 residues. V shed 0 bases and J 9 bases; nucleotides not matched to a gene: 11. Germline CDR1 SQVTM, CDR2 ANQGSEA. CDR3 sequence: CSVEDLRAGVGQYF. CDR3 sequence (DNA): TGCAGCGTTGAAGATCTACGTGCGGGAGTGGGGCAGTACTTC.

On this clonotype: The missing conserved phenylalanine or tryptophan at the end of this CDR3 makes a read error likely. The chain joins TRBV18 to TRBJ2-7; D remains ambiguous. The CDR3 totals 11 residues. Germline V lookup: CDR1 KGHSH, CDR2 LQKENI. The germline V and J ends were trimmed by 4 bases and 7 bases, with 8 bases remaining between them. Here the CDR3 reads CASSLRTEQYS. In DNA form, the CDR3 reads TGTGCCAGCTCACTGAGAACAGAGCAGTACTCC.

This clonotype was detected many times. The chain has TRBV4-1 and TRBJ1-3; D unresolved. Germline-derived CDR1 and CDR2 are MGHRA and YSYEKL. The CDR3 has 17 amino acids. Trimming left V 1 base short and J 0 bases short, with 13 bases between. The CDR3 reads CASSQVPRGSSGNTIYF. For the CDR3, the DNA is TGCGCCAGCAGCCAAGTCCCCCGAGGAAGCTCTGGAAACACCATATATTTT.

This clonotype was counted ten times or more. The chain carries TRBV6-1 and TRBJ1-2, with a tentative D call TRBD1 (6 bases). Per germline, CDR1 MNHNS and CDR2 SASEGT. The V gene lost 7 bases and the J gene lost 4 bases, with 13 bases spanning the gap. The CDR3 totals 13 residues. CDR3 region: CASTDGGLYGYTF. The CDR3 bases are TGTGCCAGCACTGACGGGGGCCTCTATGGCTACACCTTC.

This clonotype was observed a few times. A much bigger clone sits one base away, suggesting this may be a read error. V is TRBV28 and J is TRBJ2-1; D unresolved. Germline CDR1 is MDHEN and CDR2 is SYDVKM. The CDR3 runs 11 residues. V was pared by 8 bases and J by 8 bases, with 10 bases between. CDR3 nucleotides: TGTGCCAGCGGTGACGACTATGAGCAGTTCTTC. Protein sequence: CASGDDYEQFF.

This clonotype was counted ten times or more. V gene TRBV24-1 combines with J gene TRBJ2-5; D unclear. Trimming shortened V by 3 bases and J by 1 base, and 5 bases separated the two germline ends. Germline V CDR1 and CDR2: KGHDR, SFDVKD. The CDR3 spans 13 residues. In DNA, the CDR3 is TGTGCCACCAGTGATCAATTCCAAGAGACCCAGTACTTC. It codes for CATSDQFQETQYF.

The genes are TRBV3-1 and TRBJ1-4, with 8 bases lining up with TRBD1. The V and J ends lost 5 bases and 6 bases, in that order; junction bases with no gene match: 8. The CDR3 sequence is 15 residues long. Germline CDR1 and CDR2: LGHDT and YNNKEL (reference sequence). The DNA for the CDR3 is TGTGCCAGCAGCTCACCCGGGACAGGTCATGAAAAACTGTTTTTT. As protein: CASSSPGTGHEKLFF.

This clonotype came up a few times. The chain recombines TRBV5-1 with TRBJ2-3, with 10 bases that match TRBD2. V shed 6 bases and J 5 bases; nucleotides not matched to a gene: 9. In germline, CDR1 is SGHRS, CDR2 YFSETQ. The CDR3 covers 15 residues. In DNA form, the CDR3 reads TGCGCCAGCACCTCTAGCGGGAGTTTCAGAGATACGCAGTATTTT. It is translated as CASTSSGSFRDTQYF.

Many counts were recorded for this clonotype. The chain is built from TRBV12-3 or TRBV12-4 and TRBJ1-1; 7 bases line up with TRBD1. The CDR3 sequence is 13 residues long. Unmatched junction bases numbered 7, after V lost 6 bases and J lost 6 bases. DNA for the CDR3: TGTGCCAGCAGGCCAGGGGGAACGGCTGAAGCTTTCTTT. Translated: CASRPGGTAEAFF.

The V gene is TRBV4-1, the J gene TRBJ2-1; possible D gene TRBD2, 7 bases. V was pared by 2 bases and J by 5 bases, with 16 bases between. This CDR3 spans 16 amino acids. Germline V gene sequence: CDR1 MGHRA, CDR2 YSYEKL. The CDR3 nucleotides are TGCGCCAGCAGCCAAAGGGGGGGGAGGAGAGACAATGAGCAGTTCTTC. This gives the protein CASSQRGGRRDNEQFF.

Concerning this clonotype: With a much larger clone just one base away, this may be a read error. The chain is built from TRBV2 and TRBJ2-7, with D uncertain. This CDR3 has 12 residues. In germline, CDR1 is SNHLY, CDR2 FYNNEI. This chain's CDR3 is CASRTDAGEEYF. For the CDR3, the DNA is TGTGCCAGCAGGACGGATGCCGGCGAGGAGTACTTC.

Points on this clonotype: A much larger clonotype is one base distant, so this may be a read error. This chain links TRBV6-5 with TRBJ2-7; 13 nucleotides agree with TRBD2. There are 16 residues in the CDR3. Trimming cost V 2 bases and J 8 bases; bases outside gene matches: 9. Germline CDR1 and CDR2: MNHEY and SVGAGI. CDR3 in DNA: TGTGCCAGCAGTTACCAACTAGCGGGAGGGCCCAGCAAGCAGTACTTC. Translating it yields CASSYQLAGGPSKQYF.

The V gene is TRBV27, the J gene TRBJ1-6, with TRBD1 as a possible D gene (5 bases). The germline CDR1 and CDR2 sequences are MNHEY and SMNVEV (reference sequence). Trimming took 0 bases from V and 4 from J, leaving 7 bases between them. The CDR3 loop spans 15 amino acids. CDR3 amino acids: CASSLSGGYNSPLHF. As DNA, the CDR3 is TGTGCCAGCAGTTTATCTGGGGGATATAATTCACCCCTCCACTTT.

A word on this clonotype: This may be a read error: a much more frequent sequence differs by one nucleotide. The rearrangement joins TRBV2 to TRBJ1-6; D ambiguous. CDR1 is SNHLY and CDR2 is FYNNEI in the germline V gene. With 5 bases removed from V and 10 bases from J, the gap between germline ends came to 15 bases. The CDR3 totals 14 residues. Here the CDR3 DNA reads TGTGCCAGCAGTAAGAACGGCCCCCTCTCACCCCTCCACTTT. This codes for CASSKNGPLSPLHF.

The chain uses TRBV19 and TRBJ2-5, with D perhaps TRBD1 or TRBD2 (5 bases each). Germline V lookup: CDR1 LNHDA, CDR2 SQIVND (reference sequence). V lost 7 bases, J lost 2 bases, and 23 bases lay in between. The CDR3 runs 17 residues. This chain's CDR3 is CASKLTGWGRIQETQYF. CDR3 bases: TGTGCCAGTAAGCTGACGGGTTGGGGACGGATACAAGAGACCCAGTACTTC.

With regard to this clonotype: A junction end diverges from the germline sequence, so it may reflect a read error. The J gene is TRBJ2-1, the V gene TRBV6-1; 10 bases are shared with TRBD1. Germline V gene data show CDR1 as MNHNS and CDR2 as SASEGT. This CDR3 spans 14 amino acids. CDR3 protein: CASKDRGPYNKQLF. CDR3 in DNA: TGTGCCAGCAAAGACAGGGGGCCCTACAATAAGCAGTTATTC.

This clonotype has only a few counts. The CDR3 region has the DNA TGTGCCAGCAGAGGGACTCACGAGCAGTACTTC. Residues: CASRGTHEQYF. The J gene is TRBJ2-7, the V gene TRBV2, with D possibly TRBD2 on 6 matching bases. The V end lost 6 bases, the J end lost 5 bases, and 8 bases lay between the germline ends. Germline-derived CDR1 and CDR2 are SNHLY and FYNNEI. The CDR3 runs 11 residues.